The clone carrying this T cell receptor (beta chain) came up once. The antigen remains undetermined. From germline, CDR1 is MDHEN and CDR2 SYDVKM. The CDR3 has 15 amino acids. V gave up 3 bases and J gave up 4 bases; unmatched junction bases: 6. These data come from a study of cytomegalovirus exposure and HLA in healthy donors. Whole-study findings and limits: Researchers left out some V segments, among them TRBV6-2 and TRBV6-3, as indistinguishable. An analysis that was carried out later associated 16,000 or so TCR beta sequences with HLA alleles at 0.05 false discovery rate. In vitro, a few CMV-associated chains proved specific for CMV antigens.

This cohort consisted of healthy bone marrow donors. The PCR contained 60 Vbeta and 13 Jbeta primers. The table came from immunoSEQ multiplex PCR; TCRdb's copy has only in-frame clones and leaves some out. The repertoire consists of about 130,000 clones, with over 60% occurring once and the leading ten covering 1.5% to 2%. The sequenced material came from PBMCs. The source is a female donor in good health and CMV-seropositive. This chain links TRBV28 with TRBJ2-3; TRBD2 aligns across 8 bases. The CDR3 loop reads CASSFGTSSADTQYF. The CDR3 DNA reads TGTGCCAGCAGTTTCGGGACTAGTAGTGCAGATACGCAGTATTTT.